The present entry profiles one T cell receptor beta chain with its context. Its antigen specificity is not known. Base qualities are missing; no much larger clone stands one base away. Sequences SGHRS (CDR1) and YFSETQ (CDR2) are obtained from the germline V gene. V is reduced by 3 bases and J by 6 bases, leaving a spacing of 15 bases between them. From the cysteine up to the phenylalanine, the CDR3 has a length of 14 residues. Kept here is only the CDR3 DNA, which spans 42 bases and is read in frame from base 1. The data were obtained in a study of blood T cell repertoires in COVID-19 (dated by TCRdb to 2019 to 2021). Regarding the research as a whole: Samples from collaborators originated in the United States, Italy and Spain and spanned both the acute and convalescent phases of COVID-19. The material from the prospective study consisted of cDNA or gDNA derived from T cells, B-cell-depleted T cells, or PBMCs. The dataset comprised deeply sampled blood TCRbeta repertoires from subjects exposed to, actively infected with, or recovered from COVID-19. The repertoires were released in a freely available public database meant as a resource for research on the immune response to SARS-CoV-2. The samples were drawn from two sources: the first 160 participants of the ongoing ImmuneRACE study, and fewer than 1,500 subjects contributed by 6 global collaborators. A de-identified subject ID, COVID-19 status, age in years and sex were almost always included in the sample metadata. HLA class I and class II types, where available, came from metadata supplied by the sample provider rather than from assay-based typing. Points the paper makes about the study in general: How much clinical and demographic metadata was included differed by source and by participant, and the metadata was provided uncurated.

In the prospective study, participants were roughly 18 to 100 years old, resided in fewer than 25 geographic areas of the United States, and were enrolled through a virtual design. In the prospective study, participants were assigned to cohorts based on the clinical history participants reported in a screening survey and a study questionnaire. Recovered participants in ImmuneRACE Cohort 3 were defined as having two consecutive negative NP/OP PCR tests, clearance from a healthcare professional, or resolution of symptoms. In the prospective study, whole blood, serum and a nasopharyngeal or oropharyngeal swab were collected from each participant by mobile phlebotomists. Prospective study participants could optionally give additional blood draws and questionnaires over an approximately 2-month period. Before DNA extraction, prospective study blood samples were shipped either frozen or at room temperature.

The immunoSEQ Assay, a bias-controlled multiplex PCR, was used to amplify TCRbeta CDR3 regions from genomic DNA. The paper's data handling went like this. Within the assay, amplification of reference gene primers was used to estimate how many nucleated cells each sample contained. To quantify the absolute abundance of each unique TCRbeta CDR3 rearrangement, sequence reads were collapsed and filtered. Productive Simpson clonality was computed per sample as the square root of Simpson's diversity index over productive rearrangements. The source is immuneACCESS, and TCRdb retained only in-frame sequences with V and J called. Part of the clones is not carried over; for the studies checked, unresolved V genes explain less than half of this, and the remainder is unexplained. V and J calls and clone size are given by that table; D and trimming were obtained from the DNA. This sample gives about 160,000 clones in total; approximately 80% of them show up just once. The ten most abundant clones make up 3% to 3.5% of the sample.

This clonotype was obtained from a woman aged 60 to 75 who had recovered from COVID-19. The sequenced sample consisted of PBMCs or T cells enriched from blood (not recorded which). The receptor chain draws on TRBV5-1 and TRBJ1-1, with the D segment identity uncertain. The nucleotides read TGCGCCAGCAGCTGGGATGGTGGGAGTTCTGAAGCTTTCTTT. Its protein reads: CASSWDGGSSEAFF.